This TCR beta chain comes out of a study of control samples from healthy donors and cancer patients (dated by TCRdb to 2019 to 2021). Libraries were made using the immunoSEQ multiplex PCR assay. TCRdb provides this immuneACCESS table in a form limited to in-frame rearrangements. Some clones are lacking; in checked studies, under half of them reflect an unresolved V gene, and why the rest are absent is not known. This sample is represented by 100,000 to 150,000 clones; about nine tenths of them were singletons. Under 3% of the sample is held by the ten biggest clonotypes. About this clone itself: Its antigen specificity is not known. Per-base qualities were not stored, and no clone one base away is much larger.

Trimmed from V: 5 bases; trimmed from J: 8 bases; junction bases lacking a gene match: 5. From the cysteine through the phenylalanine, the CDR3 covers 12 amino acids. Here the CDR3 DNA is all that survives: 36 bases in frame from base 1. The sequence was collected from a man aged 35-49 years in good health. Sequencing used blood. Rearrangement joined TRBV12-3 or TRBV12-4 to TRBJ1-2, and TRBD1 aligns with 7 junction nucleotides. The sequenced DNA: TGTGCCAGCAGTCCCTCGGGACAGGGCTACACCTTC. Translated, this is CASSPSGQGYTF.